The source of this TCR beta chain is a study of regulatory T cells in long-lasting Graves disease. The time point was: newly diagnosed GD, antithyroid drugs for less than 3 months. PBMCs provided the RNA from which the TCR library was made. This clonotype was seen only a few times. Arm-PCR with iRepertoire HTBI primers amplified the CDR3 regions for these TCR beta libraries. TCRdb itself ran the multiplex PCR reads through MiXCR, one entry per CDR3 protein. The sample includes hundreds of thousands of distinct CDR3 sequences, 16% of them seen just once. These data also featured in a second study, about T cells in Graves' hyperthyroidism and ophthalmopathy. That source notes: Every diagnosis used clinical symptoms, serum thyroxine and TRAb, thyroid ultrasound and orbital computed tomography. Among thyroid clonotypes expanded above 0.001, most also appeared in blood.

The receptor's source is a woman aged 25 to 39 with Graves disease. This specimen was peripheral blood mononuclear cells (PBMCs), taken at new diagnosis, from a patient treated with antithyroid drugs.

CDR3 coding DNA: TGTGCCAGTACCAGGACTTTAGTAAAAACCGGGGAGCTGTTTTTT. It codes for CASTRTLVKTGELFF. The V gene is TRBV13, the J gene TRBJ2-2; maybe TRBD2 (5 bases). The ends were cut back, 9 bases at V and 5 bases at J, with 19 bases in the middle. The CDR3 runs to 15 residues. Germline values: CDR1 PRHDT, CDR2 FYEKMQ (reference sequence).